A selection of T cell receptor beta chains follows, all from one sample in a study of T cell responses to AZD1222 COVID-19 vaccine. Method: immunoSEQ multiplex PCR; TCRdb's copy keeps in-frame clones and lacks some. The sample holds about 190,000 clones, more than 75% seen once. The sequencing here drew on peripheral blood, taken on day 0 of MenACWY control vaccination. The receptors derive from an adult in good health. CDR3s include the opening cysteine and the closing phenylalanine or tryptophan. The order of the fields is clone size, CDR3 length, D gene, J gene, V gene, CDR3 protein, CDR3 DNA. The D gene is left open where the match is weak. Part of the rows lack a size; the others show once, few, many or a class for expanded clones.

size: -
length: 18
D: TRBD2
J: TRBJ2-1
V: TRBV9
CDR3: CASSVRGLAGGGYNEQFF
DNA: TGTGCCAGCAGCGTTCGTGGACTAGCGGGAGGGGGCTACAATGAGCAGTTCTTC

size: -
length: 14
D: TRBD2
J: TRBJ2-1
V: TRBV7-2
CDR3: CASSSGLAGSEQFF
DNA: TGTGCCAGCAGCTCCGGACTAGCGGGAAGTGAGCAGTTCTTC

size: -
length: 12
D: -
J: TRBJ2-7
V: TRBV28
CDR3: CASTRRGYEQYF
DNA: TGTGCCAGCACCCGGAGGGGCTACGAGCAGTACTTC

size: -
length: 13
D: -
J: TRBJ2-7
V: TRBV11-1
CDR3: CASSFDSNYEQYF
DNA: TGTGCCAGCAGCTTTGACAGTAACTACGAGCAGTACTTC

size: -
length: 17
D: TRBD1
J: TRBJ1-1
V: TRBV5-1
CDR3: CASSSRDRGRMNTEAFF
DNA: TGCGCCAGCAGCTCCCGGGACAGGGGGCGCATGAACACTGAAGCTTTCTTT

size: -
length: 16
D: TRBD2
J: TRBJ2-1
V: TRBV6-5
CDR3: CASSYSASGSYNEQFF
DNA: TGTGCCAGCAGTTACTCAGCTAGCGGCTCCTACAATGAGCAGTTCTTC

size: few
length: 14
D: -
J: TRBJ1-2
V: TRBV30
CDR3: CARASAGSNYGYTF
DNA: TGTGCCCGGGCATCCGCGGGGTCTAACTATGGCTACACCTTC

size: once
length: 14
D: -
J: TRBJ2-5
V: TRBV15
CDR3: CATSRDGRQETQYF
DNA: TGTGCCACCAGCAGAGATGGGAGACAAGAGACCCAGTACTTC

size: -
length: 12
D: -
J: TRBJ1-1
V: TRBV29-1
CDR3: CSARVRNTEAFF
DNA: TGCAGCGCCAGGGTACGGAACACTGAAGCTTTCTTT

size: -
length: 14
D: TRBD1
J: TRBJ2-1
V: TRBV2
CDR3: CASSFGRQGTEQFF
DNA: TGTGCCAGCAGTTTTGGGCGACAGGGTACTGAGCAGTTCTTC

size: -
length: 18
D: TRBD2
J: TRBJ2-1
V: TRBV27
CDR3: CASSLVRLAGRQNNEQFF
DNA: TGTGCCAGCAGTTTAGTCCGACTAGCGGGGCGGCAAAACAATGAGCAGTTCTTC

size: -
length: 13
D: TRBD1
J: TRBJ2-7
V: TRBV7-6
CDR3: CASSLGGQGEQYF
DNA: TGTGCCAGCAGCTTAGGGGGACAGGGCGAGCAGTACTTC

size: -
length: 15
D: TRBD1
J: TRBJ2-7
V: TRBV6-5
CDR3: CASSNDRGPFYEQYF
DNA: TGTGCCAGCAGTAACGACAGGGGGCCGTTCTACGAGCAGTACTTC

size: few
length: 14
D: -
J: TRBJ1-1
V: TRBV19
CDR3: CASSNRASNTEAFF
DNA: TGTGCCAGTAGTAACAGGGCCTCGAACACTGAAGCTTTCTTT

size: -
length: 15
D: -
J: TRBJ2-5
V: TRBV7-6
CDR3: CASSGSGTRQETQYF
DNA: TGTGCCAGCAGCGGATCCGGGACACGACAAGAGACCCAGTACTTC

size: -
length: 15
D: -
J: TRBJ1-5
V: TRBV7-2
CDR3: CASSTTGTQNGPQHF
DNA: TGTGCCAGCAGCACTACAGGGACCCAGAACGGGCCCCAGCATTTT

size: -
length: 15
D: -
J: TRBJ1-6
V: TRBV7-2
CDR3: CASIQSGTINSPLHF
DNA: TGTGCCAGCATCCAATCCGGGACCATAAATTCACCCCTCCACTTT

size: once
length: 15
D: -
J: TRBJ2-7
V: TRBV13
CDR3: CASSLGGAASYEQYF
DNA: TGTGCCAGCAGCTTAGGGGGGGCGGCCTCCTACGAGCAGTACTTC

size: once
length: 13
D: -
J: TRBJ2-5
V: TRBV7-3
CDR3: CASSEQEFETQYF
DNA: TGTGCCAGCAGCGAACAAGAGTTTGAGACCCAGTACTTC

size: -
length: 13
D: -
J: TRBJ2-3
V: TRBV9
CDR3: CASSAAGGDTQYF
DNA: TGTGCCAGCAGCGCCGCCGGGGGAGATACGCAGTATTTT

size: -
length: 15
D: TRBD2
J: TRBJ2-1
V: TRBV11-3
CDR3: CASSQLAGGQAEQFF
DNA: TGTGCCAGCAGCCAATTAGCGGGGGGCCAGGCTGAGCAGTTCTTC

size: -
length: 17
D: -
J: TRBJ1-3
V: TRBV7-9
CDR3: CASRENVGATSGNTIYF
DNA: TGTGCCAGCAGGGAGAACGTGGGCGCAACCTCTGGAAACACCATATATTTT

size: -
length: 14
D: TRBD1
J: TRBJ1-2
V: TRBV15
CDR3: CATSREGGAGGYTF
DNA: TGTGCCACCAGCCGCGAAGGGGGCGCGGGTGGCTACACCTTC

size: -
length: 15
D: TRBD2
J: TRBJ2-3
V: TRBV5-1
CDR3: CASSATSGHTDTQYF
DNA: TGCGCCAGCAGCGCCACTAGCGGGCACACAGATACGCAGTATTTT

size: -
length: 15
D: -
J: TRBJ1-2
V: TRBV28
CDR3: CASSLRGGGNYGYTF
DNA: TGTGCCAGCAGTTTAAGGGGCGGCGGGAACTATGGCTACACCTTC

size: -
length: 15
D: -
J: TRBJ1-1
V: TRBV9
CDR3: CASSVDYQKNTEAFF
DNA: TGTGCCAGCAGCGTAGACTACCAAAAGAACACTGAAGCTTTCTTT

size: -
length: 18
D: -
J: TRBJ1-5
V: TRBV27
CDR3: CASSRGQRGGVGNQPQHF
DNA: TGTGCCAGCAGTCGAGGACAGAGAGGCGGTGTCGGCAATCAGCCCCAGCATTTT

size: -
length: 16
D: TRBD1
J: TRBJ2-4
V: TRBV28
CDR3: CASSHPGQGGLDIQYF
DNA: TGTGCCAGCAGTCATCCGGGACAGGGGGGGTTGGACATTCAGTACTTC

size: -
length: 15
D: -
J: TRBJ1-1
V: TRBV7-2
CDR3: CASSPTGVMNTEAFF
DNA: TGTGCCAGCAGTCCCACAGGTGTGATGAACACTGAAGCTTTCTTT

size: once
length: 11
D: -
J: TRBJ2-7
V: TRBV28
CDR3: CASSLYPQQYF
DNA: TGTGCCAGCAGTTTATATCCTCAGCAGTACTTC

size: -
length: 12
D: -
J: TRBJ2-7
V: TRBV19
CDR3: CASSIEGGEQYF
DNA: TGTGCCAGTAGTATCGAGGGGGGGGAGCAGTACTTC

size: -
length: 15
D: -
J: TRBJ1-6
V: TRBV28
CDR3: CASMQLSTYNSPLHF
DNA: TGTGCCAGCATGCAACTAAGCACCTATAATTCACCCCTCCACTTT

size: -
length: 15
D: TRBD1
J: TRBJ2-1
V: TRBV11-3
CDR3: CASSPGQGAYNEQFF
DNA: TGTGCCAGCAGCCCCGGACAGGGGGCCTACAATGAGCAGTTCTTC

size: -
length: 14
D: -
J: TRBJ2-7
V: TRBV29-1
CDR3: CSVVRRGAQSEQYF
DNA: TGCAGCGTTGTTCGCCGGGGGGCGCAGTCCGAGCAGTACTTC

size: -
length: 16
D: TRBD2
J: TRBJ2-7
V: TRBV27
CDR3: CASSLLAGPVMYEQYF
DNA: TGTGCCAGCAGTTTATTAGCGGGTCCGGTCATGTACGAGCAGTACTTC

size: once
length: 15
D: -
J: TRBJ2-7
V: TRBV6-5
CDR3: CASSYSTEGPYEQYF
DNA: TGTGCCAGCAGTTACTCGACAGAGGGGCCCTACGAGCAGTACTTC

size: -
length: 12
D: TRBD1
J: TRBJ2-7
V: TRBV11-2
CDR3: CASRPTGGEQYF
DNA: TGTGCCAGCAGGCCGACAGGGGGCGAGCAGTACTTC

size: -
length: 15
D: -
J: TRBJ2-7
V: TRBV28
CDR3: CASTYWRGPSYEQYF
DNA: TGTGCCAGCACCTATTGGCGGGGGCCCAGCTACGAGCAGTACTTC

size: -
length: 16
D: -
J: TRBJ2-7
V: TRBV30
CDR3: CAWSVRGQGLLDEQYF
DNA: TGTGCCTGGAGTGTACGAGGGCAGGGCCTTCTTGACGAGCAGTACTTC

size: -
length: 15
D: -
J: TRBJ1-5
V: TRBV19
CDR3: CASRDGQALGQPQHF
DNA: TGTGCCAGTCGGGACGGTCAGGCCCTGGGTCAGCCCCAGCATTTT

size: -
length: 15
D: TRBD2
J: TRBJ2-1
V: TRBV27
CDR3: CASSLGRERYNEQFF
DNA: TGTGCCAGCAGTTTAGGGAGGGAACGATACAATGAGCAGTTCTTC

size: -
length: 19
D: TRBD1
J: TRBJ2-3
V: TRBV3-1/TRBV3-2
CDR3: CASSHAPGQGTPGIDTQYF
DNA: TGTGCCAGCAGCCACGCTCCGGGACAGGGTACCCCTGGGATAGATACGCAGTATTTT

size: -
length: 13
D: -
J: TRBJ1-5
V: TRBV12-3/TRBV12-4
CDR3: CASSLARDQPQHF
DNA: TGTGCCAGCAGTTTAGCGAGGGATCAGCCCCAGCATTTT

size: once
length: 14
D: -
J: TRBJ2-7
V: TRBV6-2/TRBV6-3
CDR3: CASSSVARRSEQYF
DNA: TGTGCCAGCAGTTCCGTTGCCCGGCGGAGCGAGCAGTACTTC

size: -
length: 17
D: TRBD1
J: TRBJ2-2
V: TRBV5-1
CDR3: CASSLDWGTGRTGELFF
DNA: TGCGCCAGCAGCTTGGACTGGGGGACAGGGCGCACCGGGGAGCTGTTTTTT

size: -
length: 13
D: TRBD2
J: TRBJ2-2
V: TRBV5-4
CDR3: CASSWGGGGELFF
DNA: TGTGCCAGCAGCTGGGGCGGGGGCGGGGAGCTGTTTTTT

size: -
length: 11
D: -
J: TRBJ2-5
V: TRBV20-1
CDR3: CSAATRGTQYF
DNA: TGCAGTGCGGCGACGCGAGGGACCCAGTACTTC

size: -
length: 15
D: TRBD2
J: TRBJ2-3
V: TRBV3-1/TRBV3-2
CDR3: CASSQTSGPADTQYF
DNA: TGTGCCAGCAGCCAGACTAGCGGGCCAGCAGATACGCAGTATTTT

size: -
length: 13
D: -
J: TRBJ1-1
V: TRBV6-4
CDR3: CASSVDRYGEAFF
DNA: TGTGCCAGCAGTGTCGACAGGTACGGTGAAGCTTTCTTT

size: -
length: 14
D: TRBD1
J: TRBJ1-2
V: TRBV27
CDR3: CASSQRGQFYGYTF
DNA: TGTGCCAGCAGTCAGAGGGGGCAATTTTATGGCTACACCTTC

size: -
length: 15
D: TRBD2
J: TRBJ2-1
V: TRBV9
CDR3: CASSVAGGPYNEQFF
DNA: TGTGCCAGCAGCGTAGCGGGAGGGCCCTACAATGAGCAGTTCTTC

size: -
length: 15
D: -
J: TRBJ2-4
V: TRBV18
CDR3: CASSPPQARGNIQYF
DNA: TGTGCCAGCTCACCACCACAGGCTCGGGGAAACATTCAGTACTTC

size: -
length: 12
D: -
J: TRBJ2-7
V: TRBV12-3/TRBV12-4
CDR3: CASSLFPSEQYF
DNA: TGTGCCAGCAGCCTATTCCCGAGCGAGCAGTACTTC

size: -
length: 18
D: TRBD2
J: TRBJ2-3
V: TRBV7-9
CDR3: CASTQGGFGAGVPDTQYF
DNA: TGTGCCAGCACCCAGGGAGGTTTCGGAGCGGGAGTTCCAGATACGCAGTATTTT

size: -
length: 13
D: TRBD1
J: TRBJ2-7
V: TRBV6-2/TRBV6-3
CDR3: CASSYRTGNEQYF
DNA: TGTGCCAGCAGTTACCGGACAGGGAACGAGCAGTACTTC